This passage covers 18 T cell receptor beta chains from one sample sequenced in a study of T cell repertoires in cytomegalovirus infection (dated by TCRdb to 2018 to 2020). Sequenced using an Illumina HiSeq 1500. The public reads were reprocessed in TCRdb via fastp at Q25 and MiXCR, keeping in-frame beta chains. Duplicate CDR3 protein sequences are folded into a single record with the most common DNA and genes. The sample table shows under 300,000 distinct CDR3 sequences, and more than 15% are seen once. The ten largest clonotypes hold around 47% of the sample. Sequences were obtained from CD8+ T cells from PBMCs. These receptors all stem from a human donor in good health (CMV status not recorded). Some clones in this sample may be carry-over from other donors' samples.

The V gene is TRBV6-6, the J gene TRBJ1-1; D is possibly TRBD1 (5 bases). This CDR3 contains 13 residues. V was trimmed by 4 bases and J by 2 bases, leaving 8 bases between them. Germline V gene lookup returns CDR1 MNHNY and CDR2 SVGAGI (reference sequence). CDR3 DNA sequence: TGTGCCAGCAGTTGGGACTTCAACACTGAAGCTTTCTTT. Its translation: CASSWDFNTEAFF.

This clonotype was found a few times. The chain employs TRBV7-9 and TRBJ1-1, with D tentatively TRBD1 (5 bases). V shed 1 base and J shed 8 bases, with 17 bases lying between them. The CDR3 totals 15 residues. Germline lookup yields CDR1 SEHNR and CDR2 FQNEAQ (reference sequence). CDR3 region: CASSLGYRQDQEAFF. The DNA for the CDR3 is TGTGCCAGCAGCTTAGGGTACAGGCAAGACCAAGAAGCTTTCTTT. The full variable domain, completed using reference TRBV7-9 and TRBJ1-1, is DTGVSQNPRHKITKRGQNVTFRCDPISEHNRLYWYRQTLGQGPEFLTYFQNEAQLEKSRLLSDRFSAERPKGSFSTLEIQRTEQGDSAMYLCASSLGYRQDQEAFFGQGTRLTVV.

In this sample, this clonotype turned up a few times. V is TRBV19 and J is TRBJ2-1; tentatively, D is TRBD2 (5 bases). V lost 1 base and J lost 6, with 10 bases in between. In germline, CDR1 is LNHDA, CDR2 SQIVND (reference sequence). This CDR3 spans 14 amino acids. DNA of the CDR3: TGTGCCAGTAGTATAGGGACTGTGGGCAATGAGCAGTTCTTC. Amino acids: CASSIGTVGNEQFF.

CDR3 in DNA: TGCAGTGCTAGAGATGAATACAGGGAAAATCAGCCCCAGCATTTT. It yields the protein CSARDEYRENQPQHF. This chain joins TRBV20-1 and TRBJ1-5; TRBD1 is a possible D gene (6 bases). This CDR3 contains 15 residues. Germline values: CDR1 DFQATT, CDR2 SNEGSKA (reference sequence). Trimming cost V 0 bases and J 4 bases, with 13 bases left between them.

This chain joins TRBV2 and TRBJ2-7; D is possibly TRBD1 (5 bases). Trimming took 9 bases from V and 4 from J, leaving 16 bases between them. This CDR3 comprises 13 residues. CDR1 is SNHLY, CDR2 FYNNEI, per germline. CDR3: CARSDSPTYEQYF. The CDR3 bases are TGTGCCAGGTCCGACAGTCCTACTTACGAGCAGTACTTC.

This clonotype was observed a handful of times. The genes are TRBV4-1 and TRBJ1-5; possible D gene TRBD1, 5 bases. The CDR3 is made up of 12 amino acids. The V end lost 3 bases, the J end lost 7 bases, and 7 bases lay between the germline ends. CDR1 and CDR2 from the germline V gene are MGHRA and YSYEKL. CDR3 DNA: TGCGCCAGCAGCCAGGGGCGCCAGCCCCAGCATTTT. Its translation: CASSQGRQPQHF.

This clonotype was detected only a few times. A much larger clone lies one base from this, so it may be a read error. The rearrangement links TRBV7-2 to TRBJ1-1; no clear D gene. Trimming pared 1 base from V and 3 bases from J, leaving 3 bases between. The CDR3 has 12 amino acids. Germline loops: CDR1 SGHTA, CDR2 FQGNSA. CDR3 nucleotides: TGTGCCAGCAGCTTAGAGTACACTGAAGCTTTCTTT. This encodes CASSLEYTEAFF.

In its sample, this clonotype was seen a few times. This may arise from a read error, as a much more abundant clone is one base away. The chain carries TRBV7-9 and TRBJ2-7; possibly TRBD1 for D (6 bases). Germline V CDR1 and CDR2: SEHNR, FQNEAQ (reference sequence). The CDR3 covers 13 residues. Deletions cut 5 bases from V and 3 bases from J, with 11 bases between. The CDR3 loop reads CASSPDSYYEQYF. Here the CDR3 DNA reads TGTGCCAGCAGCCCGGACAGTTACTACGAGCAGTACTTC.

The chain combines TRBV6-5 with TRBJ1-1; maybe TRBD1 (5 bases). The CDR3 totals 15 residues. V dropped 7 bases and J dropped 2 bases, with 17 bases sitting between them. The germline V gene encodes CDR1 MNHEY and CDR2 SVGAGI. DNA of the CDR3: TGTGCCAGCATCTTGTTTCAAGGGGAAAACACTGAAGCTTTCTTT. It specifies CASILFQGENTEAFF.

The table lists this clonotype with many counts. The V and J genes are TRBV12-3 or TRBV12-4 and TRBJ2-7, with TRBD2 matching over 12 bases. This CDR3 has 14 amino acids. V trimming: 10 bases; J trimming: 2 bases; junction bases outside the gene matches: 6. CDR3 residues: CATQGLAGPYEQYF. The CDR3, as DNA: TGTGCCACCCAAGGACTAGCGGGGCCCTACGAGCAGTACTTC.

This clonotype has a handful of counts. The J gene is TRBJ1-6, the V gene TRBV4-1, with D uncertain. V gave up 1 base and J gave up 6 bases, with 4 bases separating them. The CDR3 covers 13 residues. Germline CDR1 and CDR2: MGHRA and YSYEKL. The CDR3 spells CASSQAGNSPLHF. CDR3 bases: TGCGCCAGCAGCCAAGCGGGTAATTCACCCCTCCACTTT.

The chain carries TRBV6-2 or TRBV6-3 and TRBJ2-2, with 9 bases matching TRBD2. Per germline, CDR1 MNHEY and CDR2 SVGEGT. V was pared by 11 bases and J by 2 bases, with 6 bases of the junction left unmatched. The CDR3 is 14 residues long. The CDR3 region has the DNA TGTGCCGGCAAGCGGGGGGTAAACACCGGGGAGCTGTTTTTT. This sequence encodes CAGKRGVNTGELFF.

J is TRBJ1-4 and V is TRBV28; tentative D call: TRBD1 (6 bases). There are 13 residues in the CDR3. Germline loops: CDR1 MDHEN, CDR2 SYDVKM. V dropped 5 bases and J dropped 6 bases, with 10 bases sitting between them. The CDR3 spells CASSPTGYEKLFF. In nucleotides, the CDR3 is TGTGCCAGCAGTCCCACAGGGTATGAAAAACTGTTTTTT.

The gene calls are TRBV20-1 and TRBJ2-3, with 7 positions matching TRBD1. The trim removed 0 bases at V and 9 bases at J, leaving 6 bases unmatched. The CDR3 sequence is 13 residues long. CDR1 and CDR2 from the germline V gene are DFQATT and SNEGSKA (reference sequence). CDR3 coding DNA: TGCAGTGCTAGAGATGAGGGGGCCCTGACGCAGTATTTT. Its translation is CSARDEGALTQYF.

This clonotype was recorded a few times. The gene calls are TRBV7-9 and TRBJ2-3; a possible D gene is TRBD1 (6 bases). V was trimmed by 6 bases and J by 4 bases, leaving 20 bases between them. The CDR3 length is 16 residues. The germline gives CDR1 SEHNR, CDR2 FQNEAQ (reference sequence). The CDR3 loop reads CASSSVLLGAADTQYF. The DNA for the CDR3 is TGTGCCAGCAGTAGCGTATTATTGGGGGCTGCAGATACGCAGTATTTT.

This clonotype was detected only a few times. The chain employs TRBV28 and TRBJ2-5; TRBD1 matches at 10 bases. J lost 3 bases, V lost 3 bases, and 4 bases had no gene match. The CDR3 length is 15 residues. CDR1 is MDHEN and CDR2 is SYDVKM in the germline V gene. In nucleotides, the CDR3 is TGTGCCAGCAGTTTCCCCGGACAGGGGGAAGAGACCCAGTACTTC. Translating gives CASSFPGQGEETQYF.

The chain combines TRBV27 with TRBJ2-7, with D unresolved. The CDR3 is made up of 14 amino acids. The germline CDR1 and CDR2 sequences are MNHEY and SMNVEV (reference sequence). The germline V and J ends were trimmed by 4 bases and 0 bases, with 10 bases remaining between them. DNA for the CDR3: TGTGCCAGCAGTTCGCCTCGGTCCTCCTACGAGCAGTACTTC. This sequence encodes CASSSPRSSYEQYF.

The table lists this clonotype with many counts. CDR3 DNA sequence: TGTGCCAGCAGCCAAGATGTAAGCTATGGCTACACCTTC. This translates into CASSQDVSYGYTF. The chain recombines TRBV14 with TRBJ1-2; D call uncertain. The CDR3 has 13 amino acids. Trimming removed 0 bases from V and 4 bases from J, with 6 bases in between. The germline gives CDR1 SGHDN, CDR2 FVKESK.